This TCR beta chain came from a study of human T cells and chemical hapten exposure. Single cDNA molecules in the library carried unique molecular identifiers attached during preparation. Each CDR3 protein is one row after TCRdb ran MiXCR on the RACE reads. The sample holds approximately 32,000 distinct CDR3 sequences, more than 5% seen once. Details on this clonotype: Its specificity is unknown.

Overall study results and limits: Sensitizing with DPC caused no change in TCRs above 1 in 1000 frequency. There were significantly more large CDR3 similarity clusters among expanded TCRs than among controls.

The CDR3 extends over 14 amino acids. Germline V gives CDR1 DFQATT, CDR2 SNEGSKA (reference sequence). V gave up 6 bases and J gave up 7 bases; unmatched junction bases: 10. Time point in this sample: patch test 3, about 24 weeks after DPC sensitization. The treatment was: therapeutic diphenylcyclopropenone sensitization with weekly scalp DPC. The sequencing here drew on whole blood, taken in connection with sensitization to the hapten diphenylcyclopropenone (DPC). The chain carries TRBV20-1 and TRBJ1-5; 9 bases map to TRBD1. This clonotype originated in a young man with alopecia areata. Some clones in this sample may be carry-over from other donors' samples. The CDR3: CSAEAGTGNQPQHF. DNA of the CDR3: TGCAGTGCCGAAGCCGGGACAGGGAACCAGCCCCAGCATTTT.